This T cell receptor (beta chain) emerged from a study of T cell responses to AZD1222 COVID-19 vaccine. Regarding the study as a whole: White British donors predominated, females outnumbered males, and clonal diversity was possibly underestimated. Sampled repertoires all dated from after the peak T cell response. Vaccine-associated CD4 TCRs ranged over spike, dominating at 160-218 and 743-854.

The CDR3 runs 16 residues. Germline-derived CDR1 and CDR2 are MRHNA and SNTAGT. Trimming took 0 bases from V and 8 from J; bases not matched to a gene: 8. TCRdb's table, derived via immunoSEQ multiplex PCR, lists solely in-frame clones and lacks some. This table holds 150,000 to 200,000 clones, approximately 94% found once. On this clone: Its target is unknown.

This TCR was recovered from an adult in good health. The sequencing used peripheral blood, collected on day 0 of AZD1222 vaccination. The gene calls are TRBV6-4 and TRBJ2-1; 9 nucleotides match TRBD2. In DNA form, the CDR3 reads TGTGCCAGCAGTGACTCGAGGGGACTAGCCAGCCATGAGCAGTTCTTC. Translation gives CASSDSRGLASHEQFF.